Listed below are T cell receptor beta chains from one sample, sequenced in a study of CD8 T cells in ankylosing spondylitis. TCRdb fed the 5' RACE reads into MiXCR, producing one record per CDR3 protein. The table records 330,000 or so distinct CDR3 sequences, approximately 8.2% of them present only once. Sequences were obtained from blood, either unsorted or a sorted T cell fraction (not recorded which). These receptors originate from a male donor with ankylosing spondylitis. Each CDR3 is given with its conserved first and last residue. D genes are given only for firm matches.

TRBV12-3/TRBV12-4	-	CASSLSRNSGNTIYF
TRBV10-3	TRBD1	CAISESRDRQETQYF
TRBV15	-	CATSRPRNTDTQYF
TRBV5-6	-	CASSFETRASGANVLTF
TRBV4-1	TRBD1	CASSQPRDRNTYEQYF
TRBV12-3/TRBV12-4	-	CASKGKGHRNNEQFF
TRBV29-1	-	CSAIFGQQHFQETQYF
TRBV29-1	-	CSVVFPPAFEKLFF
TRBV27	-	CASSLSFSAYSNQPQHF
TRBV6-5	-	CASSYSRQDTEQYF
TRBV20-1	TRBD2	CSARSLAGGGPDTQYF
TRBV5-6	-	CASRRLFNSPLHF
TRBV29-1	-	CSVIPIAENEQFF
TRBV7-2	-	CASSLGGAQSGNTIYF
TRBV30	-	CAWSVLRAAAFF